One and the same sample provided the 22 T cell receptor beta chains below, sequenced in a study of T cell responses to AZD1222 COVID-19 vaccine. The method was immunoSEQ multiplex PCR; TCRdb's version includes in-frame clones alone and lacks a portion of them. The top ten hold 1% to 1.5% of the sample, which has under 200,000 clones, 90% to 95% seen once. Here the sequenced sample was peripheral blood, taken 28 days after the second AZD1222 dose. The receptors shown here come from an adult who received the AZD1222 COVID-19 vaccine.

The chain combines TRBV19 with TRBJ2-7; D unresolved. Trimming stripped 5 bases from V and 1 base from J, with 15 bases between. CDR3 length: 15 residues. Germline CDR1 and CDR2: LNHDA and SQIVND (reference sequence). The chain's CDR3 is CASSAQVSFSYEQYF. The DNA of the CDR3 is TGTGCCAGTAGTGCTCAGGTCTCCTTTTCCTACGAGCAGTACTTC. The entire variable domain, with the rest obtained from reference TRBV19 and TRBJ2-7, is as follows: DGGITQSPKYLFRKEGQNVTLSCEQNLNHDAMYWYRQDPGQGLRLIYYSQIVNDFQKGDIAEGYSVSREKKESFPLTVTSAQKNPTAFYLCASSAQVSFSYEQYFGPGTRLTVT.

The chain has TRBV30 and TRBJ1-5, with D perhaps matching TRBD1 (6 bases). Per germline, CDR1 GTSNPN and CDR2 SVGIG (reference sequence). V was trimmed by 3 bases and J by 2 bases, leaving 20 bases between them. This CDR3 has 17 amino acids. The CDR3, as DNA: TGTGCCTGGAGCCCCACCGGGAGGGGGGCGCGCAATCAGCCCCAGCATTTT. As protein: CAWSPTGRGARNQPQHF.

This sequence joins TRBV3-1 (or the pseudogene TRBV3-2) and TRBJ1-1, with D maybe TRBD1 (5 bases). This CDR3 spans 13 amino acids. V lost 0 bases, J lost 6 bases, and 8 bases lay in between. From germline, CDR1 is LGHDT and CDR2 YNNKEL (reference sequence). CDR3 DNA sequence: TGTGCCAGCAGCCAAGACCAGGGATCTGAAGCTTTCTTT. Translation: CASSQDQGSEAFF.

The chain uses TRBV30 and TRBJ1-4, with D possibly being TRBD1 (5 bases). The V and J ends lost 5 bases and 5 bases respectively, with 18 bases between them. The CDR3 totals 15 residues. The germline CDR1 and CDR2 sequences are GTSNPN and SVGIG (reference sequence). The CDR3 DNA is TGTGCCTGGGACCCGAGGCAGGGCGGGAATGAAAAACTGTTTTTT. This translates into CAWDPRQGGNEKLFF. Drawing the rest from reference TRBV30 and TRBJ1-4, the complete variable domain is SQTIHQWPATLVQPVGSPLSLECTVEGTSNPNLYWYRQAAGRGLQLLFYSVGIGQISSEVPQNLSASRPQDRQFILSSKKLLLSDSGFYLCAWDPRQGGNEKLFFGSGTQLSVL.

The rearrangement links TRBV5-1 to TRBJ2-3; TRBD2 agrees at 9 bases. Germline values: CDR1 SGHRS, CDR2 YFSETQ. This CDR3 spans 16 amino acids. With 4 bases clipped from V and 10 bases from J, the junction kept 16 bases outside the gene matches. CDR3 amino acids: CASSRGASGVPAAQYF. In DNA form, the CDR3 reads TGCGCCAGCAGCAGGGGGGCTAGCGGGGTCCCGGCGGCGCAGTATTTT.

The gene calls are TRBV6-1 and TRBJ1-1, with D possibly TRBD1 on 6 matching bases. The CDR3 totals 16 residues. V was pared by 2 bases and J by 1 base, with 14 bases between. From germline, CDR1 is MNHNS and CDR2 SASEGT. As DNA, the CDR3 is TGTGCCAGCAGTGAAAGCGGGGGGCTGACGAACACTGAAGCTTTCTTT. Protein product: CASSESGGLTNTEAFF.

This chain joins TRBV18 and TRBJ1-5, with TRBD1 matching over 7 bases. The V gene's germline CDR1 is KGHSH and CDR2 LQKENI. V trimming: 2 bases; J trimming: 4 bases; junction bases outside the gene matches: 8. CDR3 length: 16 amino acids. CDR3 nucleotide sequence: TGTGCCAGCTCACCAGCCGGGACAGAATTGAATCAGCCCCAGCATTTT. Protein product: CASSPAGTELNQPQHF.

This clone was seen just once. The V call is TRBV30, the J call TRBJ1-5; possibly TRBD1 for D (5 bases). Germline V lookup: CDR1 GTSNPN, CDR2 SVGIG (reference sequence). The CDR3 contains 13 residues. V lost 5 bases and J 4 bases, leaving 12 bases between the germline ends. CDR3 protein: CAWESGGNQPQHF. The CDR3 DNA sequence: TGTGCCTGGGAAAGTGGGGGGAATCAGCCCCAGCATTTT.

V usage is TRBV13 and J usage is TRBJ2-3; TRBD2 aligns across 11 bases. CDR1 and CDR2 from the germline V gene are PRHDT and FYEKMQ (reference sequence). With V trimmed by 5 bases and J by 7 bases, 8 bases remained unmatched. CDR3 size: 15 residues. The CDR3 spells CASSPQGLADYTQYF. The CDR3 region has the DNA TGTGCCAGCAGCCCGCAGGGACTAGCGGACTATACGCAGTATTTT.

Only one count was recorded for this clone. Relative to the germline gene, one junction end is altered; a read error may explain this. The rearrangement joins TRBV7-9 to TRBJ1-2, with 7 bases fitting TRBD1. The germline CDR1 and CDR2 sequences are SEHNR and FQNEAQ (reference sequence). The CDR3 length is 14 residues. The CDR3 DNA follows: TGTGCCAGCAGCTTAGGGGGGCGGACAGGCGTGGAAGGATTC. Amino acid sequence: CASSLGGRTGVEGF.

The rearrangement joins TRBV9 to TRBJ1-2; D is unclear. The CDR3 consists of 15 residues. Trimming cost V 4 bases and J 4 bases, with 17 bases left between them. CDR1 SGDLS and CDR2 YYNGEE come from the germline V gene. CDR3 sequence reads: CASSPTLDNGYGYTF. CDR3 nucleotides: TGTGCCAGCAGCCCCACCTTAGACAATGGCTATGGCTACACCTTC.

The V gene is TRBV19, the J gene TRBJ1-3; 7 bases map to TRBD1. Germline V gene lookup returns CDR1 LNHDA and CDR2 SQIVND (reference sequence). This CDR3 has 16 residues. V lost 5 bases and J lost 0; bases outside the gene matches: 7. The CDR3: CASSGAGGYSGNTIYF. Written as DNA, the CDR3 is TGTGCCAGTAGTGGGGCAGGGGGTTACTCTGGAAACACCATATATTTT.

The chain joins TRBV11-2 to TRBJ2-1, with a weak D call TRBD2 (7 bases). Germline V lookup: CDR1 SGHAT, CDR2 FQNNGV. This CDR3 region has 15 residues. V was trimmed by 6 bases and J by 5 bases, leaving 17 bases between them. This CDR3 reads CASRLLRGANNEQFF. The CDR3 nucleotides read TGTGCCAGCAGGCTCCTTCGGGGGGCTAACAATGAGCAGTTCTTC.

This chain connects TRBV7-2 to TRBJ1-5; no clear D gene. The CDR3 spans 15 residues. Trimming removed 5 bases from V and 6 bases from J, with 17 bases in between. Germline V gene sequence: CDR1 SGHTA, CDR2 FQGNSA. The CDR3 DNA reads as TGTGCCAGCAGCCCTGACACGGCAGGTCGTCAGCCCCAGCATTTT. Translated: CASSPDTAGRQPQHF.

The chain joins TRBV23-1 to TRBJ2-7; D ambiguous. TRBV23-1 is given ORF status, its function remaining uncertain. Trimming cost V 2 bases and J 6 bases, with 14 bases left between them. CDR3 length equals 14 residues. The CDR3 region has the DNA TGCGCCAGCAGTCAACGTATTCCTCCGGGCGAGCAGTACTTC. This translates into CASSQRIPPGEQYF.

The chain links TRBV7-9 to TRBJ2-2; 9 nucleotides agree with TRBD1. Losses at the gene ends were 5 bases for V and 5 bases for J; bases not matched to a gene: 6. The germline V gene has CDR1 SEHNR and CDR2 FQNEAQ (reference sequence). This CDR3 has 15 amino acids. The CDR3 is CASSPGDRATGELFF. CDR3 DNA sequence: TGTGCCAGCAGCCCGGGGGACAGGGCTACCGGGGAGCTGTTTTTT.

This clone has a handful of counts. The chain is built from TRBV28 and TRBJ1-2, with a tentative D call TRBD1 (5 bases). In germline, CDR1 is MDHEN, CDR2 SYDVKM. This CDR3 is 14 amino acids long. V was clipped by 6 bases and J by 4 bases, with 15 bases between them. The CDR3 region is CASRPGSLSYGYTF. DNA for the CDR3: TGTGCCAGCAGGCCAGGGAGCTTGAGCTATGGCTACACCTTC.

This chain uses TRBV5-5 with TRBJ2-1; D is possibly TRBD1 (6 bases). Germline V CDR1 and CDR2: SGHKS, YYEKEE (reference sequence). The CDR3 totals 14 residues. V was trimmed by 0 bases and J by 9 bases, leaving 13 bases between them. The CDR3 DNA follows: TGTGCCAGCAGCTTGGTCTTGTGGGGGCGTGAGCAGTTCTTC. Translated, it gives CASSLVLWGREQFF.

The chain combines TRBV6-5 with TRBJ2-7; 12 bases line up with TRBD2. CDR1 MNHEY and CDR2 SVGAGI come from the germline V gene. The CDR3 consists of 15 residues. V lost 7 bases, J lost 3 bases, and 7 bases stayed unmatched. The CDR3 spells CASTREGLAGYEQYF. CDR3 in DNA: TGTGCCAGCACTCGGGAGGGACTAGCGGGCTACGAGCAGTACTTC.

As to this clone: Its ends do not fully match the called genes, so a read error is possible. The chain has TRBV12-3 or TRBV12-4 and TRBJ2-7; 10 positions match TRBD1. The CDR3 has 12 amino acids. CDR3 nucleotides: TGTGCCAGCAGTTTTGGATCGGGACAGGGGCACTTC. Residues: CASSFGSGQGHF.

The CDR3 nucleotides are TGTGCCAGCAGTTACCCTCCCAGGGTCAGCACAGATACGCAGTATTTT. Residues: CASSYPPRVSTDTQYF. This rearrangement joins TRBV6-2 or TRBV6-3 to TRBJ2-3; a weak D match, TRBD1 (5 bases). Per germline, CDR1 MNHEY and CDR2 SVGEGT. V lost 2 bases and J lost 0, with 12 bases in between. The CDR3 is 16 residues long.

The genes are TRBV7-9 and TRBJ1-2, with 8 nucleotides matching TRBD1. Germline V CDR1 and CDR2: SEHNR, FQNEAQ (reference sequence). Germline trimming cut 5 bases from V and 7 bases from J; bases unmatched to any gene: 9. The CDR3 consists of 14 residues. DNA for the CDR3: TGTGCCAGCAGCCCACGACAGGGGTTCTCTGGCTACACCTTC. Translation gives CASSPRQGFSGYTF.